This entry lists 25 T cell receptor beta chains sequenced from one sample in a study of cytomegalovirus exposure and HLA in healthy donors. The PCR used 60 Vbeta and 13 Jbeta primers. Clones were read by immunoSEQ multiplex PCR, and TCRdb kept only the in-frame ones, dropping some. The sample records some 150,000 clones, approximately 80% being singletons. The sequencing sample was made of PBMCs. Source of these receptors: a man in his thirties or forties in good health and CMV-seropositive.

To note about this clone: Other DNA sequences from this sample encode an identical CDR3 as well. The genes are TRBV2 and TRBJ1-1; D not certain. Germline V gives CDR1 SNHLY, CDR2 FYNNEI. Trimming shortened V by 2 bases and J by 11 bases, and 9 bases separated the two germline ends. The CDR3 extends over 11 amino acids. The CDR3 loop reads CASSEFIEAFF. For the CDR3, the DNA is TGTGCCAGCAGTGAATTCATTGAGGCTTTCTTT.

This chain joins TRBV4-1 and TRBJ1-1; D is ambiguous. Germline V gene sequence: CDR1 MGHRA, CDR2 YSYEKL. V shed 0 bases and J shed 1 base, with 6 bases lying between them. The CDR3 consists of 14 residues. CDR3 sequence: CASSQETGNTEAFF. The CDR3 nucleotides are TGCGCCAGCAGCCAAGAGACGGGGAACACTGAAGCTTTCTTT.

The chain uses TRBV30 and TRBJ2-7, with D perhaps matching TRBD2 (6 bases). The V end was cut by 5 bases, the J end by 7 bases, with 15 bases between. The length of the CDR3 is 12 residues. CDR1 is GTSNPN and CDR2 is SVGIG in the germline V gene (reference sequence). The CDR3 region is CAWSVDAGEQYF. In DNA form, the CDR3 reads TGTGCCTGGTCGGTCGACGCGGGAGAGCAGTACTTC.

V gene TRBV27 combines with J gene TRBJ1-1; no clear D gene. The ends were cut back, 6 bases at V and 3 bases at J, with 23 bases in the middle. Germline assignment: CDR1 MNHEY and CDR2 SMNVEV (reference sequence). This CDR3 is 17 amino acids long. The CDR3 reads CASRSIYGVGADTEAFF. The CDR3, as DNA: TGTGCCAGCAGGTCTATATACGGGGTCGGTGCGGACACTGAAGCTTTCTTT.

The rearrangement links TRBV9 to TRBJ2-5; maybe TRBD2 (7 bases). The CDR3 consists of 13 residues. Trimming removed 9 bases at V and 6 bases at J, with 18 bases between. Germline CDR1 and CDR2: SGDLS and YYNGEE. This chain's CDR3 is CATSPRGTKTQYF. In nucleotides, the CDR3 is TGTGCCACCTCCCCAAGGGGGACTAAGACCCAGTACTTC.

V usage is TRBV28 and J usage is TRBJ2-7, with TRBD1 identical over 10 bases. This CDR3 contains 14 residues. Germline V gene sequence: CDR1 MDHEN, CDR2 SYDVKM. J was trimmed by 5 bases and V by 7 bases; bases with no gene match: 8. CDR3: CASNLGDRGNEQYF. The CDR3 DNA reads TGTGCCAGCAACCTGGGGGACAGGGGCAACGAGCAGTACTTC.

V usage is TRBV5-1 and J usage is TRBJ2-3; D is undetermined. Germline CDR1 reads SGHRS; CDR2 reads YFSETQ. V was shortened by 1 base and J by 0 bases, with 6 bases between the two germline ends. The CDR3 totals 14 residues. CDR3 nucleotides: TGCGCCAGCAGCTTGCAGACTAGCACAGATACGCAGTATTTT. Translation: CASSLQTSTDTQYF.

CDR3 in amino acids: CAIRPGQGSAGGTKNIAGELFF. CDR3 bases: TGTGCCATCAGACCGGGACAGGGAAGCGCGGGAGGGACCAAGAACATCGCCGGGGAGCTGTTTTTT. This chain uses TRBV10-3 with TRBJ2-2, with D possibly being TRBD1 or TRBD2 (9 bases each). Germline values: CDR1 ENHRY, CDR2 SYGVKD. V was cut by 6 bases and J by 6 bases, with 38 bases left in between. The CDR3 extends over 22 amino acids.

The chain uses TRBV30 and TRBJ2-3, with 9 nucleotides matching TRBD1. The ends lost 7 bases at V and 4 bases at J; junction bases unmatched: 6. Germline values: CDR1 GTSNPN, CDR2 SVGIG (reference sequence). The CDR3 is 13 amino acids. The chain's CDR3 is CASQGARADTQYF. In DNA form, the CDR3 reads TGTGCCTCACAGGGGGCGCGGGCAGATACGCAGTATTTT.

The chain uses TRBV7-8 and TRBJ1-3; D possibly corresponds to TRBD1 (6 bases). Germline CDR1 SGHVS, CDR2 FQNEAQ. Trimming removed 2 bases from V and 4 bases from J, with 12 bases in between. The CDR3 spans 15 residues. The CDR3 sequence: CASSLLAGVGNTIYF. The CDR3 nucleotides are TGTGCCAGCAGCTTACTCGCAGGGGTGGGAAACACCATATATTTT. Full variable domain (remainder filled in from reference TRBV7-8 and TRBJ1-3): GAGVSQSPRYKVAKRGQDVALRCDPISGHVSLFWYQQALGQGPEFLTYFQNEAQLDKSGLPSDRFFAERPEGSVSTLKIQRTQQEDSAVYLCASSLLAGVGNTIYFGEGSWLTVV.

The chain couples TRBV5-1 to TRBJ2-7; 9 bases align to TRBD2. The trim removed 4 bases at V and 3 bases at J, leaving 17 bases unmatched. The CDR3 loop spans 18 amino acids. In germline, CDR1 is SGHRS, CDR2 YFSETQ. As DNA, the CDR3 is TGCGCCAGCAGCGGCGCCGGGACTAGCCGATGGGTGAGCTACGAGCAGTACTTC. Translated, it gives CASSGAGTSRWVSYEQYF.

The chain combines TRBV28 with TRBJ1-4; no clear D. V gave up 3 bases and J gave up 0 bases, with 5 bases separating them. In germline, CDR1 is MDHEN, CDR2 SYDVKM. This CDR3 contains 14 residues. CDR3 region: CASSFPATNEKLFF. DNA for the CDR3: TGTGCCAGCAGTTTTCCTGCAACTAATGAAAAACTGTTTTTT.

The V gene is TRBV2, the J gene TRBJ2-5; 7 bases are shared with TRBD1. The DNA end lines up better with TRBJ2-7; the J call may be wrong. This CDR3 contains 12 residues. Germline assignment: CDR1 SNHLY and CDR2 FYNNEI. Here the CDR3 reads CATGQSYYEQYF. Here the CDR3 DNA reads TGTGCCACGGGACAGAGTTACTACGAGCAGTACTTC.

V is TRBV27 and J is TRBJ2-1; D is perhaps TRBD1 (7 bases). V was shortened by 5 bases and J by 7 bases, with 33 bases between the two germline ends. Germline V gene sequence: CDR1 MNHEY, CDR2 SMNVEV (reference sequence). The CDR3 runs to 20 residues. The CDR3 sequence is CASSKRQGENFGSPRNEQFF. The DNA of the CDR3 is TGTGCCAGCAGTAAGAGACAGGGAGAAAACTTCGGGAGCCCAAGGAATGAGCAGTTCTTC.

The chain joins TRBV7-2 to TRBJ2-2, with TRBD2 identical over 8 bases. V gave up 5 bases and J gave up 3 bases; unmatched junction bases: 8. The CDR3 is 16 amino acids. Germline lookup yields CDR1 SGHTA and CDR2 FQGNSA. The CDR3 nucleotides read TGTGCCAGCAGCCGACGGCTAGCGGGCTACACCGGGGAGCTGTTTTTT. Amino acids: CASSRRLAGYTGELFF.

The chain recombines TRBV7-9 with TRBJ2-5; TRBD2 is a possible D gene (5 bases). The CDR3 has 14 residues. Deletions cut 1 base from V and 2 bases from J, with 8 bases between. Germline V lookup: CDR1 SEHNR, CDR2 FQNEAQ (reference sequence). The CDR3 DNA reads TGTGCCAGCAGCTTAGATCTAGCACAAGAGACCCAGTACTTC. Its translation is CASSLDLAQETQYF.

This clone was counted between two and nine times. The chain has TRBV6-1 and TRBJ1-1; D is possibly TRBD1 (5 bases). The germline V gene encodes CDR1 MNHNS and CDR2 SASEGT. CDR3 size: 14 residues. The V end lost 2 bases, the J end lost 5 bases, and 12 bases lay between the germline ends. CDR3 amino acids: CASSENRGLTEAFF. The CDR3 nucleotides read TGTGCCAGCAGTGAAAACCGGGGGTTAACTGAAGCTTTCTTT.

The V call is TRBV7-9, the J call TRBJ2-5; 10 bases are a match to TRBD2. Germline trimming cut 5 bases from V and 4 bases from J; bases unmatched to any gene: 7. The germline gives CDR1 SEHNR, CDR2 FQNEAQ (reference sequence). CDR3 length equals 15 residues. CDR3 nucleotides: TGTGCCAGCAGCAACCTAGCGGGAGATCTAGAGACCCAGTACTTC. Protein sequence: CASSNLAGDLETQYF.

The chain recombines TRBV10-3 with TRBJ2-7, with D possibly TRBD1 on 5 matching bases. The germline V gene encodes CDR1 ENHRY and CDR2 SYGVKD. The CDR3 runs 12 residues. V lost 3 bases and J 4 bases, leaving 7 bases between the germline ends. The CDR3 DNA reads as TGTGCCATCAGTGAAAGGGGTTACGAGCAGTACTTC. Encoded protein: CAISERGYEQYF.

The chain carries TRBV27 and TRBJ2-1, with a tentative D call TRBD2 (6 bases). CDR3 length: 12 residues. V lost 10 bases, J lost 0 bases, and 7 bases lay in between. Germline V CDR1 and CDR2: MNHEY, SMNVEV (reference sequence). The CDR3 sequence: CATEGSYNEQFF. The CDR3, as DNA: TGTGCCACGGAGGGCTCCTACAATGAGCAGTTCTTC.

The chain joins TRBV5-1 to TRBJ1-1, with D unresolved. Germline-derived CDR1 and CDR2 are SGHRS and YFSETQ. V was pared by 2 bases and J by 0 bases, with 8 bases between. The CDR3 totals 14 residues. In DNA form, the CDR3 reads TGCGCCAGCAGCTTCGAGGGAGTGAACACTGAAGCTTTCTTT. Residues: CASSFEGVNTEAFF. The complete variable domain, with remaining parts taken from reference TRBV5-1 and TRBJ1-1, reads KAGVTQTPRYLIKTRGQQVTLSCSPISGHRSVSWYQQTPGQGLQFLFEYFSETQRNKGNFPGRFSGRQFSNSRSEMNVSTLELGDSALYLCASSFEGVNTEAFFGQGTRLTVV.

The J gene is TRBJ1-4, the V gene TRBV5-1; D may be TRBD1 (5 bases). CDR3 length equals 15 residues. V was pared by 4 bases and J by 1 base, with 11 bases between. Germline values: CDR1 SGHRS, CDR2 YFSETQ. The CDR3 protein is CASSTTGQTNEKLFF. For the CDR3, the DNA is TGCGCCAGCAGCACCACAGGTCAAACTAATGAAAAACTGTTTTTT.

This chain links TRBV5-1 with TRBJ2-7, with TRBD1 matching 10 bases. Germline loops: CDR1 SGHRS, CDR2 YFSETQ. The length of the CDR3 is 15 residues. With 4 bases clipped from V and 2 bases from J, the junction kept 6 bases outside the gene matches. CDR3 loop: CASSGGTGETYEQYF. DNA for the CDR3: TGCGCCAGCAGCGGAGGGACAGGGGAAACCTACGAGCAGTACTTC.

The genes are TRBV28 and TRBJ1-1, with D perhaps matching TRBD1 (5 bases). Trimming removed 4 bases at V and 1 base at J, with 7 bases between. The CDR3 runs 13 residues. Germline lookup yields CDR1 MDHEN and CDR2 SYDVKM. CDR3 protein: CASSSGGNTEAFF. The CDR3, as DNA: TGTGCCAGCAGTTCGGGGGGGAACACTGAAGCTTTCTTT.

V is TRBV9 and J is TRBJ2-6; the match to TRBD2 covers 12 bases. The junction had 3 bases not matched to a gene; V was cut back by 0 bases and J by 2 bases. Per the germline V gene, CDR1 is SGDLS and CDR2 is YYNGEE. This CDR3 comprises 18 residues. Written as DNA, the CDR3 is TGTGCCAGCAGCGTAGTCTCTAGCGGGAGGGCTGGGGCCAACGTCCTGACTTTC. It is translated as CASSVVSSGRAGANVLTF.